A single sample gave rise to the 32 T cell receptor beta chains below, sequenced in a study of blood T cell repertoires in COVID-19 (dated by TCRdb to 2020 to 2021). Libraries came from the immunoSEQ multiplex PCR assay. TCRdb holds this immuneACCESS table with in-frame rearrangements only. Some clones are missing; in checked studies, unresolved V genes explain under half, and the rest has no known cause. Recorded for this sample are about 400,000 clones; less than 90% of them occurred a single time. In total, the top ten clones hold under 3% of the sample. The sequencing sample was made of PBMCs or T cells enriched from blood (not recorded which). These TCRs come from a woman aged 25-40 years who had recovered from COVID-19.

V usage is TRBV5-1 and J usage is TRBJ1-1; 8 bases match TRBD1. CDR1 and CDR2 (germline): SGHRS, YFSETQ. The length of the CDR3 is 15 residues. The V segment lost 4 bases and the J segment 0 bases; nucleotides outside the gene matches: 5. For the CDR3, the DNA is TGCGCCAGCAGCCCTACAGGGGGTTTGAACACTGAAGCTTTCTTT. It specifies CASSPTGGLNTEAFF.

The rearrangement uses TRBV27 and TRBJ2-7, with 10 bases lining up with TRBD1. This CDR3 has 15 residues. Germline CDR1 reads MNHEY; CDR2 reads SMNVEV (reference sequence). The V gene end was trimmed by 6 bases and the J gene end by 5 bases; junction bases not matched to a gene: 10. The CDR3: CASSLPGTGDHEQYF. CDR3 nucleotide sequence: TGTGCCAGCAGCCTCCCCGGGACAGGGGACCACGAGCAGTACTTC.

CDR3 amino acids: CASSGVAGGLEETQYF. The CDR3, as DNA: TGTGCCAGCAGTGGGGTAGCGGGAGGTTTAGAAGAGACCCAGTACTTC. The rearrangement joins TRBV27 to TRBJ2-5; 10 bases map to TRBD2. In germline, CDR1 is MNHEY, CDR2 SMNVEV (reference sequence). The CDR3 covers 16 residues. V shed 5 bases and J 3 bases; nucleotides not matched to a gene: 9.

CDR3 bases: TGTGCCAGTAGCCGGACAGTAACGCGCTACGAGCAGTACTTC. It specifies CASSRTVTRYEQYF. The chain links TRBV19 to TRBJ2-7, with D maybe TRBD1 (6 bases). The CDR3 is 14 amino acids. Trimming shortened V by 6 bases and J by 3 bases, and 15 bases separated the two germline ends. The germline CDR1 and CDR2 sequences are LNHDA and SQIVND (reference sequence).

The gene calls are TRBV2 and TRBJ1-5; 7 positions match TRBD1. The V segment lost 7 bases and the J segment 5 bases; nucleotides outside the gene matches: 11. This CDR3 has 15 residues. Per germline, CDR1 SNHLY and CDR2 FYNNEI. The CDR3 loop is CASKTGDKRDQPQHF. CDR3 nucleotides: TGTGCCAGCAAAACAGGGGATAAACGAGATCAGCCCCAGCATTTT. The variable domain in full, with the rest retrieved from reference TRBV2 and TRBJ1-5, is EPEVTQTPSHQVTQMGQEVILRCVPISNHLYFYWYRQILGQKVEFLVSFYNNEISEKSEIFDDQFSVERPDGSNFTLKIRSTKLEDSAMYFCASKTGDKRDQPQHFGDGTRLSIL.

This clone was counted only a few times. In nucleotides, the CDR3 is TGCGCCAGCAGCACCACAGGGTTGATTAGCTATGGCTACACCTTC. Translated: CASSTTGLISYGYTF. The V gene is TRBV5-1, the J gene TRBJ1-2; perhaps TRBD1 as D (6 bases). The germline gives CDR1 SGHRS, CDR2 YFSETQ. Trimming pared 4 bases from V and 4 bases from J, leaving 17 bases between. CDR3 length: 15 residues.

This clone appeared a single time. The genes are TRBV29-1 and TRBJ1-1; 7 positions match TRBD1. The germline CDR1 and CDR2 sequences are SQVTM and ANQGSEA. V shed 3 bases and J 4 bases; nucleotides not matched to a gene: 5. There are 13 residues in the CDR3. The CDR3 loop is CSVDRQGVTEAFF. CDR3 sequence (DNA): TGCAGCGTTGATCGCCAGGGGGTCACTGAAGCTTTCTTT.

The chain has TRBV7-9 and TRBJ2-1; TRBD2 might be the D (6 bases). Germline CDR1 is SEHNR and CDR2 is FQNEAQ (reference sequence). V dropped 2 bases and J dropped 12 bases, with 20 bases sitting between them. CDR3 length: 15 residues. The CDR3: CASSLFGVGGEGQFF. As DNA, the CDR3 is TGTGCCAGCAGCTTATTTGGGGTGGGGGGAGAAGGGCAGTTCTTC.

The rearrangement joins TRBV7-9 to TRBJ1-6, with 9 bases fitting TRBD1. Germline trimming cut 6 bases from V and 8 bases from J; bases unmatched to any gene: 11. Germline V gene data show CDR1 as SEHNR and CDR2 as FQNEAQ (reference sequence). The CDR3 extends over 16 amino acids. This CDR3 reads CASRTDGTGNDSPLHF. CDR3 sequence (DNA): TGTGCCAGCAGAACCGACGGGACAGGGAATGATTCACCCCTCCACTTT.

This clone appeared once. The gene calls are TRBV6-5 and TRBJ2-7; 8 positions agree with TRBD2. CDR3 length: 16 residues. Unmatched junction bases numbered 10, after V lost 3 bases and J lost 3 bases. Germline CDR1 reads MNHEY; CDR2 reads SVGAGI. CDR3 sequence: CASSYSVAGSDYEQYF. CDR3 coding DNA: TGTGCCAGCAGTTATTCTGTAGCGGGAAGCGACTACGAGCAGTACTTC.

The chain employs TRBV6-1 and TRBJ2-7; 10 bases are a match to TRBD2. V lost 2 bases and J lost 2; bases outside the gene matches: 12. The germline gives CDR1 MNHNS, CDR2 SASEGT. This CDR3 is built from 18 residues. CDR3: CASSESLASGRATYEQYF. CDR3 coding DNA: TGTGCCAGCAGTGAATCTTTGGCTAGCGGGAGAGCAACCTACGAGCAGTACTTC.

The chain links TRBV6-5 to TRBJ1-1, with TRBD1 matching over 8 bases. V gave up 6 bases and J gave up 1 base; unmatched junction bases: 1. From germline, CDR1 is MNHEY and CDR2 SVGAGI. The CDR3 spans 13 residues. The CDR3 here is CASRGTGNTEAFF. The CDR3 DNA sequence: TGTGCCAGCAGAGGGACAGGGAACACTGAAGCTTTCTTT.

The CDR3 loop is CASSQVQRTSGSNEQFF. The CDR3, as DNA: TGTGCCAGCAGCCAAGTTCAGAGGACTAGCGGGAGCAATGAGCAGTTCTTC. The V gene is TRBV3-1 (or the pseudogene TRBV3-2), the J gene TRBJ2-1, with 13 bases aligning to TRBD2. This CDR3 comprises 17 residues. Looked up from germline, CDR1 is LGHDT and CDR2 is YNNKEL (reference sequence). V lost 1 base to trimming and J lost 6 bases; unmatched junction nucleotides: 6.

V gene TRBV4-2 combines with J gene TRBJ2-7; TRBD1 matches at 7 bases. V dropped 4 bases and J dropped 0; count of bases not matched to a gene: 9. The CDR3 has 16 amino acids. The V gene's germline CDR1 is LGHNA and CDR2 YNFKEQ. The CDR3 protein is CASSPVGGPSSYEQYF. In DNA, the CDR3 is TGTGCCAGCAGCCCCGTAGGGGGCCCTAGCTCCTACGAGCAGTACTTC.

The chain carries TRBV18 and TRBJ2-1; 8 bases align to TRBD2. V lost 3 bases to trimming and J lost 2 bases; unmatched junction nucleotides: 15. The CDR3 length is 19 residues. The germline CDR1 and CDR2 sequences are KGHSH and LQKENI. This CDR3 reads CASSPFLAGRGKTYNEQFF. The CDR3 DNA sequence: TGTGCCAGCTCACCTTTCCTAGCGGGCCGTGGGAAAACCTACAATGAGCAGTTCTTC.

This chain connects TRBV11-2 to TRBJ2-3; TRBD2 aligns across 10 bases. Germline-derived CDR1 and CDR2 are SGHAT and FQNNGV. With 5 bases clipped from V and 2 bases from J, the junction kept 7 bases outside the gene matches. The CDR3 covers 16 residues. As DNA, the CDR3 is TGTGCCAGCAGCCCTCTAGCGGGGGCGCTCACAGATACGCAGTATTTT. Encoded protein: CASSPLAGALTDTQYF.

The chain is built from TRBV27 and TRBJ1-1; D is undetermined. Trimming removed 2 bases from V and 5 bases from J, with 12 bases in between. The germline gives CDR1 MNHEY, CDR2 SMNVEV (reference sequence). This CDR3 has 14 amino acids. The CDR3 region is CASSLGGFKTEAFF. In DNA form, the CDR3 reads TGTGCCAGCAGTTTAGGAGGGTTTAAAACTGAAGCTTTCTTT.

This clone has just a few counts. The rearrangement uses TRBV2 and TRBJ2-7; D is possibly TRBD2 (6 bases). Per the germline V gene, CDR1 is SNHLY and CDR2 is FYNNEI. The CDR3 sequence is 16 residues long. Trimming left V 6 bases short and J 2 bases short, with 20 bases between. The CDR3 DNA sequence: TGTGCCAGCAGATCCCTTGGCGGGGAGATCCCCTACGAGCAGTACTTC. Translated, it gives CASRSLGGEIPYEQYF. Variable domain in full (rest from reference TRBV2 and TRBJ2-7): EPEVTQTPSHQVTQMGQEVILRCVPISNHLYFYWYRQILGQKVEFLVSFYNNEISEKSEIFDDQFSVERPDGSNFTLKIRSTKLEDSAMYFCASRSLGGEIPYEQYFGPGTRLTVT.

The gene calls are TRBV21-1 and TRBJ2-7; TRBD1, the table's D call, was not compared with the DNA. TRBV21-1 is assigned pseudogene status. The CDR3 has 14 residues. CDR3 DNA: TGTGCCAGTGGTGACAGGGTATACCCTTACGAGCAGTACTTC. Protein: CASGDRVYPYEQYF.

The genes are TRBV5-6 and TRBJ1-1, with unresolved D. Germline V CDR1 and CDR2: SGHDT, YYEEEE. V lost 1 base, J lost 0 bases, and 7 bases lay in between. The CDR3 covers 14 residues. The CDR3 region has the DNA TGTGCCAGCAGCTTGACAGTTTTGAACACTGAAGCTTTCTTT. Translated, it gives CASSLTVLNTEAFF.

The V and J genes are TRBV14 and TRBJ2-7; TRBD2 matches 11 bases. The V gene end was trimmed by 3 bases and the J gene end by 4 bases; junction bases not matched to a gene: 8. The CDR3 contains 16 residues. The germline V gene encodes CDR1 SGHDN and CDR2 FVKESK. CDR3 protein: CASSHTTSGRAYEQYF. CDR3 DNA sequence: TGTGCCAGCAGCCATACTACTAGCGGGAGAGCATACGAGCAGTACTTC.

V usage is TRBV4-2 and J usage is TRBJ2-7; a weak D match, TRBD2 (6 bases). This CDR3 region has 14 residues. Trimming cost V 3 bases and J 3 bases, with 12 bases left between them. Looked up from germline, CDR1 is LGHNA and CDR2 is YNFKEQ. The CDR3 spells CASSHGTHYYEQYF. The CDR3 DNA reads TGTGCCAGCAGCCATGGGACTCACTACTACGAGCAGTACTTC.

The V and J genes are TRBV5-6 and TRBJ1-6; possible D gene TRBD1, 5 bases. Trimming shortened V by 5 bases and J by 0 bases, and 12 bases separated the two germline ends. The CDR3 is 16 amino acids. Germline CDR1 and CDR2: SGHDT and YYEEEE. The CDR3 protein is CASSWGLSSYNSPLHF. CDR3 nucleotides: TGTGCCAGCAGTTGGGGCTTGAGCTCCTATAATTCACCCCTCCACTTT.

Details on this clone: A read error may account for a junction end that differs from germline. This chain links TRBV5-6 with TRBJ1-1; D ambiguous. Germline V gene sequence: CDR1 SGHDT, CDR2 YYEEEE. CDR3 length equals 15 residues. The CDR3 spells CASSLGYLPNQYSVF. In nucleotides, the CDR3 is TGTGCCAGCAGCTTGGGGTATCTACCCAACCAATACTCCGTTTTT.

The CDR3 reads CASRPGLAVNEQFF. The CDR3 nucleotides read TGTGCCAGCAGGCCGGGACTAGCGGTCAATGAGCAGTTCTTC. The chain uses TRBV27 and TRBJ2-1; 11 bases match TRBD2. There are 14 residues in the CDR3. Germline CDR1 reads MNHEY; CDR2 reads SMNVEV (reference sequence). With 6 bases clipped from V and 6 bases from J, the junction kept 4 bases outside the gene matches.

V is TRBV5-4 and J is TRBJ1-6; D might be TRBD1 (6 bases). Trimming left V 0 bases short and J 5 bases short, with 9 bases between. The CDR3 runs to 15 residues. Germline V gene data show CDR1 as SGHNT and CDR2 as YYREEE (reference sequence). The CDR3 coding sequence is TGTGCCAGCAGCTTGGATAGGGGGAATAATTCACCCCTCCACTTT. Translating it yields CASSLDRGNNSPLHF.

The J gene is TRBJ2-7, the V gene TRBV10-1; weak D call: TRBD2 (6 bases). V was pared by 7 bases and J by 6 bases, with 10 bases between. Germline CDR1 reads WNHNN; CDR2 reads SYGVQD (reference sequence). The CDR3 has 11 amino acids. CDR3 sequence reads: CASTHGGEQYF. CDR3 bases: TGCGCCAGCACACACGGGGGCGAGCAGTACTTC.

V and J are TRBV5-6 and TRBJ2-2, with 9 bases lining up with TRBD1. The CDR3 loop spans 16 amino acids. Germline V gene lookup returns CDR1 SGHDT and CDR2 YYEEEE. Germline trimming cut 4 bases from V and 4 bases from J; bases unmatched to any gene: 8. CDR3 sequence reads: CASSLRTGVGTGELFF. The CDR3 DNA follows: TGTGCCAGCAGCCTCAGGACAGGGGTAGGCACCGGGGAGCTGTTTTTT.

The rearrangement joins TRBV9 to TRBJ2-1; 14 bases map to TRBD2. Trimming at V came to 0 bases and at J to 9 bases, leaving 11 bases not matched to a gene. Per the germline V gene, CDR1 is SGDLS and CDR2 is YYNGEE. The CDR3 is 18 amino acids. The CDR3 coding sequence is TGTGCCAGCAGCGTAGCTACGTTAGGGACTAGCGGGAGAACTGAGCAGTTCTTC. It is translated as CASSVATLGTSGRTEQFF.

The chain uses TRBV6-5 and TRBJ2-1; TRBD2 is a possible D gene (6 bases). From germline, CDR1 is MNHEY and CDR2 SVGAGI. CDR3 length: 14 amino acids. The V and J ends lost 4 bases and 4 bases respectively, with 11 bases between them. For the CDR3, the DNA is TGTGCCAGCAGTTCCCCGGAGGGATACAATGAGCAGTTCTTC. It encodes CASSSPEGYNEQFF.

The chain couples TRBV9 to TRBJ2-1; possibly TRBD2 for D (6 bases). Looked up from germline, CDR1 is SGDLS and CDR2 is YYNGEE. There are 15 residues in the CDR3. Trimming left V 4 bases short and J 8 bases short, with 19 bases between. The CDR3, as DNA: TGTGCCAGCAGCCCCGATTGGGGGGTCGCCGATGAGCAGTTCTTC. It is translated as CASSPDWGVADEQFF.

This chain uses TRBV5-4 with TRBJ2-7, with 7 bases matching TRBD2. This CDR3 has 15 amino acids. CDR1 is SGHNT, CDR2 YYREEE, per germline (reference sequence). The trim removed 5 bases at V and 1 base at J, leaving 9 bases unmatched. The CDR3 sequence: CASSSPGTTSYEQYF. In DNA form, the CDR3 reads TGTGCCAGCAGTTCACCCGGGACTACATCCTACGAGCAGTACTTC.